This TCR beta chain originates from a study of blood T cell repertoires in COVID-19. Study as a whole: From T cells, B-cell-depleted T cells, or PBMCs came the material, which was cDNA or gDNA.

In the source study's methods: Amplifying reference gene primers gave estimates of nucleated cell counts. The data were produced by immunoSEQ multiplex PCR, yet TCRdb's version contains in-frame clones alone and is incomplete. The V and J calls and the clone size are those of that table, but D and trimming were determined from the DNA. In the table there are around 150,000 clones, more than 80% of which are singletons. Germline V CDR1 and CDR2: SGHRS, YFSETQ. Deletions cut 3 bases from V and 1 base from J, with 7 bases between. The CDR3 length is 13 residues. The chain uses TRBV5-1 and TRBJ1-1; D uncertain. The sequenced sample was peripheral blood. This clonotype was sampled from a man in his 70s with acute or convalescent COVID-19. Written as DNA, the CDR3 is TGCGCCAGCAGCTCGGTTACGAACACTGAAGCTTTCTTT. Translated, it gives CASSSVTNTEAFF. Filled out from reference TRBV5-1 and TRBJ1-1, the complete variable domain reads KAGVTQTPRYLIKTRGQQVTLSCSPISGHRSVSWYQQTPGQGLQFLFEYFSETQRNKGNFPGRFSGRQFSNSRSEMNVSTLELGDSALYLCASSSVTNTEAFFGQGTRLTVV.